This T cell receptor beta chain was sequenced for a study of STAT3 mutations in large granular lymphocyte leukemia. Overall study results and limits: In T-cell large granular lymphocyte leukemia, about half of patients showed multiple immunodominant subclonotypes. Samples missed the first appearance of the clone.

The assay was immunoSEQ multiplex PCR, and TCRdb's table has in-frame clones only and misses some. The sample has tens of thousands of clones, about 90% seen once. Turning to this clone: Its cognate antigen is unknown.

This CDR3 is 14 amino acids long. The V gene lost 3 bases and the J gene lost 7 bases, with 14 bases spanning the gap. Germline V gene lookup returns CDR1 KGHSH and CDR2 LQKENI. Sample: peripheral blood mononuclear cells. The rearrangement joins TRBV18 to TRBJ2-3; D unclear. The sequence derives from a man in his sixties with T-cell large granular lymphocyte leukemia. Some clones in this sample may be carry-over from other donors' samples. The chain's CDR3 is CASSPSSTVNTQYF. Here the CDR3 DNA reads TGTGCCAGCTCACCTAGCTCCACCGTTAATACGCAGTATTTT.